Listed below are T cell receptor beta chains from one sample, sequenced in a study of cytotoxic CD8 clonotypes in ibrutinib-treated CLL. Profiled with immunoSEQ multiplex PCR; TCRdb holds only in-frame clones, not every one. The table lists around 300,000 clones, roughly 79% of them singletons. Sequencing was performed on PBMCs, taken before ibrutinib treatment. The source is a human donor with chronic lymphocytic leukemia. Each CDR3 is given with its conserved first and last residue. The D gene is left open where the match is weak. Clone sizes are given selectively: once, few, many, or a class where the clone is expanded.

TRBJ1-3,NA,NA,TRBV6-1,TGTGCCAGCAGTGAGACAGCTGGAAACACCATATATTTT,CASSETAGNTIYF
TRBJ2-1,NA,TRBD1,TRBV19,TGTGCCAGTAGTATAGTACAGGGGCTAAACAATGAGCAGTTCTTC,CASSIVQGLNNEQFF
TRBJ2-7,NA,NA,TRBV6-5,TGTGCCAGCACGAGACAGCCTGGAGCCTACGAGCAGTACTTC,CASTRQPGAYEQYF
TRBJ1-5,once,NA,TRBV27,TGTGCCAGCAGTTTAAGGGAGGGGATTCAGCCCCAGCATTTT,CASSLREGIQPQHF
TRBJ2-6,NA,NA,TRBV5-1,TGCGCCAGCAGCCCCTCGGGGGCTGGGGCCAACGTCCTGACTTTC,CASSPSGAGANVLTF
TRBJ2-7,NA,NA,TRBV6-5,TGTGCCAGCAGTTATTCTTCCGAGCAGTACTTC,CASSYSSEQYF
TRBJ2-2,once,NA,TRBV7-9,TGTGCCAGCAGCTTAGGGACGGTGAACACCGGGGAGCTGTTTTTT,CASSLGTVNTGELFF
TRBJ2-3,NA,NA,TRBV29-1,TGCAGCGTTGTTCCCCGTCTTCAGGGTCAACAGTATTTT,CSVVPRLQGQQYF
TRBJ1-5,NA,NA,TRBV30,TGTGCCTGGAGCGATGGGTCGGATCAGCCCCAGCATTTT,CAWSDGSDQPQHF
TRBJ2-3,NA,TRBD2,TRBV4-3,TGCGCCAGCAGCCAAGACGCGACTAGCGGCGGCACAGATACGCAGTATTTT,CASSQDATSGGTDTQYF
TRBJ2-1,NA,TRBD2,TRBV5-1,TGCGCCAGCAGCTTGGTCGCGGGAGGGTCCTACAATGAGCAGTTCTTC,CASSLVAGGSYNEQFF
TRBJ1-1,NA,NA,TRBV6-5,TGTGCCAGCAGTTACTCGATAATACAAGGTAGTGAAGCTTTCTTT,CASSYSIIQGSEAFF
TRBJ2-7,NA,TRBD2,TRBV13,TGTGCCAGCAGCTCAAAAATGACTAGCGCCGCCTACGAGCAGTACTTC,CASSSKMTSAAYEQYF
TRBJ1-2,NA,TRBD1,TRBV5-4,TGTGCCAGCAGCACGTCACAGGGGTTCTATGGCTACACCTTC,CASSTSQGFYGYTF
TRBJ2-7,few,NA,TRBV28,TGTGCCAGCAGCTCGCCTCGGACTACGCCAGGGGAGCAGTACTTC,CASSSPRTTPGEQYF
TRBJ2-7,NA,TRBD1,TRBV29-1,TGCAGCGTTGAAACCGGTTCGTCGAGGGGCACAGGGGGCTACGAGCAGTACTTC,CSVETGSSRGTGGYEQYF
TRBJ1-2,NA,TRBD1,TRBV5-1,TGCGCCAGCAGCTTGACACCGGACAGGACCTTGTCTGGCTACACCTTC,CASSLTPDRTLSGYTF
TRBJ2-5,NA,TRBD2,TRBV7-2,TGTGCCAGCAGCACCTCAACTAGCGGAGAGACCCAGTACTTC,CASSTSTSGETQYF
TRBJ2-7,NA,TRBD1,TRBV7-6,TGTGCCAGCAGCTTCGCCGACAGGGAACAGTACTTC,CASSFADREQYF
TRBJ2-7,NA,TRBD1,TRBV4-1,TGCGCCAGCAGCCAATACGTAGGGACAGGGGTGAACGAGCAGTACTTC,CASSQYVGTGVNEQYF
TRBJ1-2,NA,NA,TRBV6-1,TGTGCCAGCAGTCCATTCGGACCCCTTACCGGCTACACCTTC,CASSPFGPLTGYTF
TRBJ2-1,NA,NA,TRBV11-2,TGTGCCAGCAGCTTATTCAATGAGCAGTTCTTC,CASSLFNEQFF
TRBJ1-2,NA,NA,TRBV2,TGTGCCAGCAGTGAAGCGCTATATGGCTACACCTTC,CASSEALYGYTF
TRBJ2-1,NA,NA,TRBV9,TGTGCCAGCAGCGTAGTAGGCGGGAACTCCTACAATGAGCAGTTCTTC,CASSVVGGNSYNEQFF
TRBJ2-5,NA,NA,TRBV18,TGTGCCAGCTCACCATGGGCACAGAGACAAGAGACCCAGTACTTC,CASSPWAQRQETQYF
TRBJ2-7,few,NA,TRBV7-9,TGTGCCAGCAGCTCTCCCATGAGCTGGGAGCAGTACTTC,CASSSPMSWEQYF
TRBJ2-3,NA,NA,TRBV9,TGTGCCAGCAGCCCAGGGGCTCTTCGCACAGATACGCAGTATTTT,CASSPGALRTDTQYF
TRBJ2-5,NA,NA,TRBV5-6,TGTGCCAGCAGCTTGGGGCGGGTCCTCCAAGAGACCCAGTACTTC,CASSLGRVLQETQYF
TRBJ2-3,once,NA,TRBV9,TGTGCCAGTAATCGGCGTGGGAGCACAGATACGCAGTATTTT,CASNRRGSTDTQYF
TRBJ2-7,NA,NA,TRBV6-5,TGTGCCAGCAGTTACTTCGGCCTATACAGCGAGCAGTACTTC,CASSYFGLYSEQYF
TRBJ1-2,NA,TRBD1,TRBV5-1,TGCGCCAGCAGCTTCGCTCCGACAGGGAAGTTTCTTTATGGCTACACCTTC,CASSFAPTGKFLYGYTF
TRBJ2-1,few,NA,TRBV7-3,TGTGCCAGCAGCTTAAGGGCGAAGGACAGCTCCTACAATGAGCAGTTCTTC,CASSLRAKDSSYNEQFF
TRBJ2-3,NA,TRBD2,TRBV29-1,TGCAGCGTTGTGGAGCGGGAGGTTGGGGATACGCAGTATTTT,CSVVEREVGDTQYF
TRBJ2-3,once,NA,TRBV27,TGTGCCAGCTACCGGGACCAGAGGGAGTATTTT,CASYRDQREYF
TRBJ1-4,NA,TRBD1,TRBV28,TGTGCCAGCAGTCACACTGGCGGGGGTTCAGGGGGCGACTATAATGAAAAACTGTTTTTT,CASSHTGGGSGGDYNEKLFF
TRBJ2-1,NA,TRBD2,TRBV18,TGTGCCAGCTCAACGCGAGGACTAGCGGGAGGTCCGTTTGAGCAGTTCTTC,CASSTRGLAGGPFEQFF
TRBJ2-5,NA,NA,TRBV6-1,TGTGCCAGCAGTGCCAAAGAGACCCAGTACTTC,CASSAKETQYF
TRBJ1-2,NA,NA,TRBV10-3,TGTGCCAATCGACCCCAAGCGGGAAACTATGGCTACACCTTC,CANRPQAGNYGYTF
TRBJ2-1,NA,TRBD2,TRBV9,TGTGCCAGCAGCGCTCGTGGTAGCGGGAGGTCGAATGAGCAGTTCTTC,CASSARGSGRSNEQFF
TRBJ1-2,few,NA,TRBV25-1,TGTGCCAGCAGTGGTAGTTGGGATCGAGGCTACACCTTC,CASSGSWDRGYTF
TRBJ2-7,NA,NA,TRBV4-3,TGCGCCAGCAGCCAACGGTTAGGGTCCTACGAGCAGTACTTC,CASSQRLGSYEQYF
TRBJ2-7,once,TRBD1,TRBV5-1,TGCGCCAGCAGCCCGGGACAGGGGGCAGGGGAGCAGTACTTC,CASSPGQGAGEQYF
TRBJ2-1,NA,TRBD2,TRBV7-6,TGTGCCAGCAGCTTAGAAGCTAGCGGTCCATCCTACAATGAGCAGTTCTTC,CASSLEASGPSYNEQFF
TRBJ2-7,few,TRBD1,TRBV6-5,TGTGCCAGCAGTAGACAGGGGGAAGTCTACGAGCAGTACTTC,CASSRQGEVYEQYF
TRBJ2-1,NA,TRBD1,TRBV2,TGTGCCAGCAGCGAGGGACAGGGTAACAATGAGCAGTTCTTC,CASSEGQGNNEQFF
TRBJ2-5,many,NA,TRBV6-1,TGTGCCAGCAGTGAATATAGGGGGATACAAGAGACCCAGTACTTC,CASSEYRGIQETQYF
TRBJ2-5,NA,NA,TRBV5-1,TGCGCCAGCAGCTCTGCCCGACAACAGGGTAAACAAGAGACCCAGTACTTC,CASSSARQQGKQETQYF
TRBJ1-4,NA,NA,TRBV5-1,TGCGCCAGCAGTTTAACTAATGAAAAACTGTTTTTT,CASSLTNEKLFF
TRBJ2-7,NA,TRBD1,TRBV5-6,TGTGCCAGCAGCTTACTGTCCGGACAGGGGGTAGAAGAGCAGTACTTC,CASSLLSGQGVEEQYF
TRBJ1-4,NA,NA,TRBV4-1,TGCGCCAGCAGCCAAGCGGGGGGGCGTAGTGAAAAACTGTTTTTT,CASSQAGGRSEKLFF
TRBJ2-3,NA,NA,TRBV6-5,TGTGCCAGCAGTCCAAAACTTACAGATACGCAGTATTTT,CASSPKLTDTQYF
TRBJ2-2,NA,TRBD1,TRBV6-5,TGTGCCAGCCGGGACAGTAACACCGGGGAGCTGTTTTTT,CASRDSNTGELFF
TRBJ1-2,NA,NA,TRBV23-1,TGCGCCAGCAGCCCGCCGGACAGCCCTACTGAGTATGGCTACACCTTC,CASSPPDSPTEYGYTF
TRBJ2-7,NA,TRBD2,TRBV7-2,TGTGCCAGCAGCTTAGTTCGGACTAGCGGGAGAGACTACGAGCAGTACTTC,CASSLVRTSGRDYEQYF